The T cell receptor beta chain under discussion was sequenced for a study of T cells after yellow fever vaccination. CDR3 size: 14 residues. Trimming pared 5 bases from V and 2 bases from J, leaving 16 bases between. Germline assignment: CDR1 SQVTM and CDR2 ANQGSEA. They built TCR cDNA with 5'RACE template switching, a step that put in a universal primer site and UMIs. TCRdb passed the 5' RACE reads through MiXCR, listing each CDR3 protein once. The sample lists 550,000 or so distinct CDR3 sequences; 19% were seen once. This clonotype was seen a few times. The TCR was taken from a young man who received the YFV17D yellow fever vaccine. The chain carries TRBV29-1 and TRBJ2-7, with a weak D call TRBD2 (6 bases). The source material was PBMCs, sampled 15 days after the yellow fever booster vaccination. The CDR3 sequence: CSVILPGRAYEQYF. The CDR3 bases are TGCAGCGTTATACTCCCCGGGAGAGCCTACGAGCAGTACTTC.